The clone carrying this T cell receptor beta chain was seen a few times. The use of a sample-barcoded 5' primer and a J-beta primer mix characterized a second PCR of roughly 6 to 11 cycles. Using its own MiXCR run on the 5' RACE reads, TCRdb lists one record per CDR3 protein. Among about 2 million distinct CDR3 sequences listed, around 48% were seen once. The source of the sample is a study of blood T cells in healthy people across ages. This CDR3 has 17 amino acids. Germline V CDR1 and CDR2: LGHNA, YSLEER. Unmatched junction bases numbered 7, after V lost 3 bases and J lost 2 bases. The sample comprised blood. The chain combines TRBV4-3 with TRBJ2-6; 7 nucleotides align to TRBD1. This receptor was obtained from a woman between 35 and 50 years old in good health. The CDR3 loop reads CASSQRQGVPGANVLTF. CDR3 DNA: TGCGCCAGCAGCCAGAGGCAGGGGGTGCCTGGGGCCAACGTCCTGACTTTC.